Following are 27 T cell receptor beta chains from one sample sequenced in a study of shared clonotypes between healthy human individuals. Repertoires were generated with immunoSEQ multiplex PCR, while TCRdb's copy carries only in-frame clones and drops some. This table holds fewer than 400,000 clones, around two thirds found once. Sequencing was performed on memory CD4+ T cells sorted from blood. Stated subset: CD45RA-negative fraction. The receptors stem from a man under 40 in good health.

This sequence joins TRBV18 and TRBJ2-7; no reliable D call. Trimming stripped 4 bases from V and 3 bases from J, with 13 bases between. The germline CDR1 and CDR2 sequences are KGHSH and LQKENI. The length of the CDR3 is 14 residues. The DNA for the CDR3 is TGTGCCAGCTCACACCCCGCAACCGGCTACGAGCAGTACTTC. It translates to CASSHPATGYEQYF.

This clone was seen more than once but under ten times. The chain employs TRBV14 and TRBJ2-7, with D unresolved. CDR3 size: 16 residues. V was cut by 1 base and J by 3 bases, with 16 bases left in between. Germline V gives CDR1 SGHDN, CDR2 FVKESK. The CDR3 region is CASSQVKAGPGYEQYF. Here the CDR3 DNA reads TGTGCCAGCAGCCAAGTTAAAGCCGGACCCGGCTACGAGCAGTACTTC.

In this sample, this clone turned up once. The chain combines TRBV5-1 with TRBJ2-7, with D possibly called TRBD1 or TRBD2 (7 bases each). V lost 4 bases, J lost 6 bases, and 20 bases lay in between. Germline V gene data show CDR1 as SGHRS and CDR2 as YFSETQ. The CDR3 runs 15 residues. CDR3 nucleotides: TGCGCCAGCAGCCCCACGACAGGGAGGGTGGGCGAGCAGTACTTC. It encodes CASSPTTGRVGEQYF.

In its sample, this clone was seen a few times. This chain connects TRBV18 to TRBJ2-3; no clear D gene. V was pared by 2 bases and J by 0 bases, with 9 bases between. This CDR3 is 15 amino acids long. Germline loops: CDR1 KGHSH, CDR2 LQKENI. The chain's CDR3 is CASSPRVGSTDTQYF. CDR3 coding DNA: TGTGCCAGCTCACCAAGGGTGGGGAGCACAGATACGCAGTATTTT.

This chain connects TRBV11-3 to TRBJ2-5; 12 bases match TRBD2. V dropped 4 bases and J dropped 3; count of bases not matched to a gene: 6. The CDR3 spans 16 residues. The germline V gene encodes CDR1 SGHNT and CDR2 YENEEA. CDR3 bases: TGTGCCAGCAGCTCCGGGACTAGCGGGCTTGAAGAGACCCAGTACTTC. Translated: CASSSGTSGLEETQYF.

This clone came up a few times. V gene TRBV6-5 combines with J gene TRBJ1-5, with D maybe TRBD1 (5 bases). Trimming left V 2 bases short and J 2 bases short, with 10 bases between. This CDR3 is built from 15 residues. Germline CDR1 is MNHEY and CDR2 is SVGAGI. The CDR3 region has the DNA TGTGCCAGCAGTTACGACGGCAGGGGCAATCAGCCCCAGCATTTT. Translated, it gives CASSYDGRGNQPQHF.

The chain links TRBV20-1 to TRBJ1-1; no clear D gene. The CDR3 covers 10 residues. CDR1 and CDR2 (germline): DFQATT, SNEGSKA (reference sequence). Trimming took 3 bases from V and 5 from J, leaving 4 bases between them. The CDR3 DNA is TGCAGTGCTAGTAAAACTGAAGCTTTCTTT. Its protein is CSASKTEAFF.

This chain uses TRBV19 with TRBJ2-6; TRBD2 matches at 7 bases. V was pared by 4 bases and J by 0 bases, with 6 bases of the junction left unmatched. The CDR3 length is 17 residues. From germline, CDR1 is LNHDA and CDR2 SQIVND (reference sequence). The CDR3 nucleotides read TGTGCCAGTAGTACTTTAACGGGGGGCTCTGGGGCCAACGTCCTGACTTTC. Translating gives CASSTLTGGSGANVLTF.

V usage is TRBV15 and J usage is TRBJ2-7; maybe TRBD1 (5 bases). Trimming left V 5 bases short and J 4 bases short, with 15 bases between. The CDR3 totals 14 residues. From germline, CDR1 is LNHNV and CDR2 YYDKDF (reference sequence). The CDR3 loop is CATSGDRAIYEQYF. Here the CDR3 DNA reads TGTGCCACCAGCGGCGACAGAGCGATTTACGAGCAGTACTTC. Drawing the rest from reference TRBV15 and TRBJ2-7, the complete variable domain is DAMVIQNPRYQVTQFGKPVTLSCSQTLNHNVMYWYQQKSSQAPKLLFHYYDKDFNNEADTPDNFQSRRPNTSFCFLDIRSPGLGDTAMYLCATSGDRAIYEQYFGPGTRLTVT.

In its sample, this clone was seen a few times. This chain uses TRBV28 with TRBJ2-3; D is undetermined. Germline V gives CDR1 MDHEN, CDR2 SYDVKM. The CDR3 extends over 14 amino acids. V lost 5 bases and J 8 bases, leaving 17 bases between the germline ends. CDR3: CASSQTQTWGTQYF. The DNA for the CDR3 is TGTGCCAGCAGTCAGACACAAACTTGGGGTACGCAGTATTTT. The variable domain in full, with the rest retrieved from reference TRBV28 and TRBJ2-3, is DVKVTQSSRYLVKRTGEKVFLECVQDMDHENMFWYRQDPGLGLRLIYFSYDVKMKEKGDIPEGYSVSREKKERFSLILESASTNQTSMYLCASSQTQTWGTQYFGPGTRLTVL.

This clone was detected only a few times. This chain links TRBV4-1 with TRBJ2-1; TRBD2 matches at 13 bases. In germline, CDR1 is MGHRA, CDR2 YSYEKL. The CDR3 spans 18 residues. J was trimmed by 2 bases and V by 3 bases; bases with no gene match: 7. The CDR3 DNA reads TGCGCCAGCAGCCACCGGACTAGCGGGAGTGATCCCTACAATGAGCAGTTCTTC. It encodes CASSHRTSGSDPYNEQFF.

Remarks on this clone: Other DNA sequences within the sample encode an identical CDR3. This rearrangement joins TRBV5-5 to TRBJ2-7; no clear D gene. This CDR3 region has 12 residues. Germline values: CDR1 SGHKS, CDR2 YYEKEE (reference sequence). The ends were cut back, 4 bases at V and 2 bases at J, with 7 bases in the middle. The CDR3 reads CASSRGAYEQYF. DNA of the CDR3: TGTGCCAGCAGCCGCGGAGCCTACGAGCAGTACTTC.

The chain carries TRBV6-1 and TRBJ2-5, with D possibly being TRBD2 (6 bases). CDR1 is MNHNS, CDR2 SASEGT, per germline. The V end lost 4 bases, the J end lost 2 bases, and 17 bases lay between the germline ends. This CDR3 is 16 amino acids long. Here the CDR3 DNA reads TGTGCCAGCAGTGGCCGTCTAGGAGGGCCTCAAGAGACCCAGTACTTC. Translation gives CASSGRLGGPQETQYF.

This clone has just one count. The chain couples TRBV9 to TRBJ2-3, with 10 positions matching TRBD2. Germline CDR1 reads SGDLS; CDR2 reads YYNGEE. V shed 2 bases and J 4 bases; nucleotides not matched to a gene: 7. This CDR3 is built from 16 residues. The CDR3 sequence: CASSVDSGRTPDTQYF. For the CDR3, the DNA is TGTGCCAGCAGCGTTGATAGCGGGAGGACCCCAGATACGCAGTATTTT.

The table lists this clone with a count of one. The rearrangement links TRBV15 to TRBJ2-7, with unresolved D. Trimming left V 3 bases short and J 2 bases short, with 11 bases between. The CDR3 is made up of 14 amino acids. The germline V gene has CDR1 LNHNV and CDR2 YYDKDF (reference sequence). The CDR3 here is CATSRERRPYEQYF. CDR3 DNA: TGTGCCACCAGCAGGGAACGGCGGCCCTACGAGCAGTACTTC.

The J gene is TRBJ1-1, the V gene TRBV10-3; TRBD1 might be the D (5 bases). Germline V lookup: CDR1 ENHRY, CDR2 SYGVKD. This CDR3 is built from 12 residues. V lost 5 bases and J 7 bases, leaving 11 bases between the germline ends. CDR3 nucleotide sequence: TGTGCCATCAGTCAGGGAGGGTATGAAGCTTTCTTT. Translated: CAISQGGYEAFF.

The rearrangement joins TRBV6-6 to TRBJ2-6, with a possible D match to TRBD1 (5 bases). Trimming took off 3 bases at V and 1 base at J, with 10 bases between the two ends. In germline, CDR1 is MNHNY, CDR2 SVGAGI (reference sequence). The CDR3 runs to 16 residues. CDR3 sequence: CASSYPQVSGANVLTF. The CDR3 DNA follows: TGTGCCAGCAGTTATCCACAGGTATCTGGGGCCAACGTCCTGACTTTC.

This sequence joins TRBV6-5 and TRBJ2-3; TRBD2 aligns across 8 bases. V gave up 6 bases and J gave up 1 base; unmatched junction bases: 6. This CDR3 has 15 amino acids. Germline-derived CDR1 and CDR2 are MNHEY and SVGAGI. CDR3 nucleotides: TGTGCCAGCAGACCTTCGGGAGGGCGCACAGATACGCAGTATTTT. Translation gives CASRPSGGRTDTQYF.

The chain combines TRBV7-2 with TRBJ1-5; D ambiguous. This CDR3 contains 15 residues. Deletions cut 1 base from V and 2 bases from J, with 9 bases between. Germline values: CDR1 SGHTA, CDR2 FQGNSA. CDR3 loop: CASSLGGEGNQPQHF. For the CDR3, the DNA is TGTGCCAGCAGCTTAGGGGGAGAGGGCAATCAGCCCCAGCATTTT.

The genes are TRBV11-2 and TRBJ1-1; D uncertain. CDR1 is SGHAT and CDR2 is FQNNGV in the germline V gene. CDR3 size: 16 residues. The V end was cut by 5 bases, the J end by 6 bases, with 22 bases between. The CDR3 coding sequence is TGTGCCAGCAGCAAAATGCTGGTACAGCAGCAACCTGAAGCTTTCTTT. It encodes CASSKMLVQQQPEAFF. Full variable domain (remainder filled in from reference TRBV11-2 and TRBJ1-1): EAGVAQSPRYKIIEKRQSVAFWCNPISGHATLYWYQQILGQGPKLLIQFQNNGVVDDSQLPKDRFSAERLKGVDSTLKIQPAKLEDSAVYLCASSKMLVQQQPEAFFGQGTRLTVV.

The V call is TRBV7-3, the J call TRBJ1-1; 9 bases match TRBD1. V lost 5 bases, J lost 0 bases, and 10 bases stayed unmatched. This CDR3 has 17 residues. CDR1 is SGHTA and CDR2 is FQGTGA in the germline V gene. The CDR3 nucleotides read TGTGCCAGCAGCCTTACAGGACAGGGGCTGATGAACACTGAAGCTTTCTTT. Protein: CASSLTGQGLMNTEAFF. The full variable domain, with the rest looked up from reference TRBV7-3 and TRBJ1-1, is GAGVSQTPSNKVTEKGKYVELRCDPISGHTALYWYRQSLGQGPEFLIYFQGTGAADDSGLPNDRFFAVRPEGSVSTLKIQRTERGDSAVYLCASSLTGQGLMNTEAFFGQGTRLTVV.

CDR3 sequence reads: CASSSEGRRVYF. CDR3 sequence (DNA): TGTGCCAGCAGCAGCGAGGGACGCCGCGTGTACTTC. V usage is TRBV21-1 and J usage is TRBJ2-7. TRBV21-1 has pseudogene status. The CDR3 runs 12 residues.

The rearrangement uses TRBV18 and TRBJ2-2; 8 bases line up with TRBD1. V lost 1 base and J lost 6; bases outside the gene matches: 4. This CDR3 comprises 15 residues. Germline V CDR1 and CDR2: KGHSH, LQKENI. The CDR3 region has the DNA TGTGCCAGCTCACCACGAGGACAGGGCGCCGGGGAGCTGTTTTTT. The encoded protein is CASSPRGQGAGELFF.

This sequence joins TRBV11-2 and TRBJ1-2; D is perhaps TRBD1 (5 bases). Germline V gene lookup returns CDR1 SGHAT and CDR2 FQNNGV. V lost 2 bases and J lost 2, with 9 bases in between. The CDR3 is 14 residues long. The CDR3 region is CASSLLGGNYGYTF. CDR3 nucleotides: TGTGCCAGCAGCTTATTGGGGGGGAACTATGGCTACACCTTC.

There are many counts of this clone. The DNA of the CDR3 is TGTGCCAGCAGCTTCTGGAGGGAGCGGCAGCCCCAGCATTTT. Amino acid sequence: CASSFWRERQPQHF. The chain uses TRBV11-3 and TRBJ1-5; D gene unclear. Germline CDR1 is SGHNT and CDR2 is YENEEA. The CDR3 is 14 amino acids. V shed 3 bases and J shed 7 bases, with 13 bases lying between them.

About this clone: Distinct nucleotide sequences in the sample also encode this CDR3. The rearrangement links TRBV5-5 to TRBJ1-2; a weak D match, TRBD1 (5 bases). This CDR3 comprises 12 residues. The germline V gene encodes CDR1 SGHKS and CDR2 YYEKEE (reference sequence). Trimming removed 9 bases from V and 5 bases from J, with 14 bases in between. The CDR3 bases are TGTGCCACAGGACAATCGCCTTATGGCTACACCTTC. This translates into CATGQSPYGYTF.

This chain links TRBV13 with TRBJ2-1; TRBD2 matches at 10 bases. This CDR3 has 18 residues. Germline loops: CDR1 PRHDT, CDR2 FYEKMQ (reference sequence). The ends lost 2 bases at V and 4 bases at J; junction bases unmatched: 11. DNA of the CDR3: TGTGCCAGCAGCTTATTTAGTAGCGGGAGGTGGGATTACAATGAGCAGTTCTTC. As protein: CASSLFSSGRWDYNEQFF.